The sequence of this T cell receptor (beta chain) was determined in a study of somatic mutations in cytotoxic T cells in rheumatoid arthritis. The study's findings and limits: Among roughly 71 patients, about eight showed a largest CD8+ clone that surpassed 20% of CD8+ cells. Rheumatoid arthritis patients were compared with age-matched healthy controls, and their CD8+ T-cell clonality did not differ significantly.

The data were produced by immunoSEQ multiplex PCR, yet TCRdb's version contains in-frame clones alone and is incomplete. The sample consists of approximately 11,000 clones, around 70% of them appearing once. The junction had 9 bases not matched to a gene; V was cut back by 7 bases and J by 5 bases. This CDR3 contains 13 residues. The germline CDR1 and CDR2 sequences are SQVTM and ANQGSEA. Blood donors with median age about 51 years (range roughly 20-70), approximately 60% female, served as healthy controls. Comments on this clone: Its antigen is undetermined.

The receptor was derived from an older man in good health. Material: CD8+ T cells sorted from blood. The chain joins TRBV29-1 to TRBJ2-7; 9 nucleotides line up with TRBD1. The CDR3 DNA reads TGCAGCGCGACCAAATGGACAGGGGACGAGCAGTACTTC. It codes for CSATKWTGDEQYF.